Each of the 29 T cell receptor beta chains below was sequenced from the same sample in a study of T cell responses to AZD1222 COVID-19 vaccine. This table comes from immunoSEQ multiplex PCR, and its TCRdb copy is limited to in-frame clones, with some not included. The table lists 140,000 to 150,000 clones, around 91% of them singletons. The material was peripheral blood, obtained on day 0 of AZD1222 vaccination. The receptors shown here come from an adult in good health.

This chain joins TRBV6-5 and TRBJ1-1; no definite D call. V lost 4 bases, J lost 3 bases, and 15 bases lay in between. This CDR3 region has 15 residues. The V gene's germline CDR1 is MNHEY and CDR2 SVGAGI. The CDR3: CASSSKDASYTEAFF. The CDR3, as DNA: TGTGCCAGCAGTTCAAAGGACGCCTCGTACACTGAAGCTTTCTTT.

The CDR3 region is CATSRAQGNTIYF. For the CDR3, the DNA is TGTGCCACCAGCAGAGCACAGGGAAACACCATATATTTT. This chain links TRBV15 with TRBJ1-3; D unresolved. V gave up 1 base and J gave up 4 bases, with 5 bases separating them. The length of the CDR3 is 13 residues. Germline values: CDR1 LNHNV, CDR2 YYDKDF (reference sequence).

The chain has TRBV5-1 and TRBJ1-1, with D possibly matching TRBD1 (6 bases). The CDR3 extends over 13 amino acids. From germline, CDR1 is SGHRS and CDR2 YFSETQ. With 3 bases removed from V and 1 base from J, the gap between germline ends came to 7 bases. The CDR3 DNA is TGCGCCAGCAGCTCCAGGGGGAACACTGAAGCTTTCTTT. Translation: CASSSRGNTEAFF.

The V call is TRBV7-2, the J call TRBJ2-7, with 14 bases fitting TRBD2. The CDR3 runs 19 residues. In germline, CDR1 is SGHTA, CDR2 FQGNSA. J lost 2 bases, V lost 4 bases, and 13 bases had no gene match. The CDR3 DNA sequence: TGTGCCAGCAGCTGGCCGTTTGGGACTAGCGGGAGTGGCCCCTACGAGCAGTACTTC. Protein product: CASSWPFGTSGSGPYEQYF.

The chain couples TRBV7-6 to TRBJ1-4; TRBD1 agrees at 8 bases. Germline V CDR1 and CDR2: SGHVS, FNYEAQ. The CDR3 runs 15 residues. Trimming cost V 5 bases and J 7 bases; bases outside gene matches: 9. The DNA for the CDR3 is TGTGCCAGCAGCGTAGGACAGGGTATTTTTGAAAAACTGTTTTTT. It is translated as CASSVGQGIFEKLFF.

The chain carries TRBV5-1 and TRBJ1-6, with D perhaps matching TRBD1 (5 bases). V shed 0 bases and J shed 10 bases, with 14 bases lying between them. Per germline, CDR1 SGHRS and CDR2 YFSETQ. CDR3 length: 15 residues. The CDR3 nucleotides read TGCGCCAGCAGCTTGGCCGACTTCGGGGGGTCACCCCTCCACTTT. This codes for CASSLADFGGSPLHF.

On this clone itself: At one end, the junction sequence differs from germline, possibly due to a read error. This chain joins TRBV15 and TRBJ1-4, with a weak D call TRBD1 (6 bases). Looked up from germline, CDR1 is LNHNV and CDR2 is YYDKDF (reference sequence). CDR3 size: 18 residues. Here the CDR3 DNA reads TGTGCCACCAGAAGAGCCTGGGACATAAAAGCGGCTAATGAAAAACTGTTTTTT. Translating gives CATRRAWDIKAANEKLFF.

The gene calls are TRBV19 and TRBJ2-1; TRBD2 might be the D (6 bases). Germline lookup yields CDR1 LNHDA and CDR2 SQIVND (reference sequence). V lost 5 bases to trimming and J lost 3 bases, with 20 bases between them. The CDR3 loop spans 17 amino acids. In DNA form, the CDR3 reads TGTGCCAGTAGTCCCGGCGGAGGGCTAGCTTTCTACAATGAGCAGTTCTTC. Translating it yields CASSPGGGLAFYNEQFF.

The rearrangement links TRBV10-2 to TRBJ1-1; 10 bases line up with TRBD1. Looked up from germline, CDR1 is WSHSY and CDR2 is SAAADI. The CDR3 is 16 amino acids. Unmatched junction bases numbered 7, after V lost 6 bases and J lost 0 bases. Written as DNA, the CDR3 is TGCGCCAGCAGGAATCGGACAGGGGGGATGAACACTGAAGCTTTCTTT. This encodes CASRNRTGGMNTEAFF.

CDR3: CASRPGTAGSPLHF. The DNA of the CDR3 is TGTGCCAGCAGACCAGGGACAGCCGGTTCACCCCTCCACTTT. This chain uses TRBV27 with TRBJ1-6; 7 nucleotides agree with TRBD1. Germline V gene sequence: CDR1 MNHEY, CDR2 SMNVEV (reference sequence). The CDR3 is made up of 14 amino acids. The ends lost 6 bases at V and 9 bases at J; junction bases unmatched: 8.

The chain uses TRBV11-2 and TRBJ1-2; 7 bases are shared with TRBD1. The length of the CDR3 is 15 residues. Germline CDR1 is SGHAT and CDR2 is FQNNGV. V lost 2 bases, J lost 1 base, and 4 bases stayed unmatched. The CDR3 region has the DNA TGTGCCAGCAGCTTAACGACAGGGTATAACTATGGCTACACCTTC. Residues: CASSLTTGYNYGYTF.

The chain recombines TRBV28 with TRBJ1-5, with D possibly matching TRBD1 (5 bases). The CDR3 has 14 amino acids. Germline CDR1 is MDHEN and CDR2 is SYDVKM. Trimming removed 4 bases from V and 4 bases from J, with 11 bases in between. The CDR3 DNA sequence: TGTGCCAGCAGTTCGGGACTATGGAATCAGCCCCAGCATTTT. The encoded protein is CASSSGLWNQPQHF. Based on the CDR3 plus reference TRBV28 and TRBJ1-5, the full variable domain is DVKVTQSSRYLVKRTGEKVFLECVQDMDHENMFWYRQDPGLGLRLIYFSYDVKMKEKGDIPEGYSVSREKKERFSLILESASTNQTSMYLCASSSGLWNQPQHFGDGTRLSIL.

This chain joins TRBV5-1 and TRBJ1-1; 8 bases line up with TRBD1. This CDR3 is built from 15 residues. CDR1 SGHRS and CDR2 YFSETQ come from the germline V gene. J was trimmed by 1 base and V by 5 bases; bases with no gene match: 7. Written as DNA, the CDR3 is TGCGCCAGCAGGACAGGGGCACTTGGGAACACTGAAGCTTTCTTT. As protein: CASRTGALGNTEAFF.

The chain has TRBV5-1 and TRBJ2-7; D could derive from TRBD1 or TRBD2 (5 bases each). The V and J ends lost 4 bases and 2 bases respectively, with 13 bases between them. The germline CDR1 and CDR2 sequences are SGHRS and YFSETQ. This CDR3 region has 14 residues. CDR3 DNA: TGCGCCAGCAGCGCCCGGGACGGAACCTACGAGCAGTACTTC. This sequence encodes CASSARDGTYEQYF.

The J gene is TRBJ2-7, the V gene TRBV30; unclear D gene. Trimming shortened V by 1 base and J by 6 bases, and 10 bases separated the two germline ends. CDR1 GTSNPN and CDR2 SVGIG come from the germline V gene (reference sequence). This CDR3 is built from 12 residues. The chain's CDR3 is CAWSDQGSEQYF. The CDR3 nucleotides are TGTGCCTGGAGTGATCAAGGAAGCGAGCAGTACTTC.

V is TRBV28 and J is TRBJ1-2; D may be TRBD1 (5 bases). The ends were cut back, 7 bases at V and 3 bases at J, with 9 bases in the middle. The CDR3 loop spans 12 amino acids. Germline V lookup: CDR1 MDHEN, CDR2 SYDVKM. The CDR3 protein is CASTTGDYGYTF. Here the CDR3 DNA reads TGTGCCAGCACCACAGGAGACTATGGCTACACCTTC.

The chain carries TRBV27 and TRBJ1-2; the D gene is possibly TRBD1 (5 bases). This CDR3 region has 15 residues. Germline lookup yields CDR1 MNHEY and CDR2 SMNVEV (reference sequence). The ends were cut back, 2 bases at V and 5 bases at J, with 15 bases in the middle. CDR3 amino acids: CASSLGQQDLYGYTF. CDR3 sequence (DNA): TGTGCCAGCAGTTTAGGACAACAGGACCTTTATGGCTACACCTTC.

CDR3 sequence reads: CASSTTGGYTEAFF. For the CDR3, the DNA is TGTGCCAGCAGCACGACAGGGGGGTACACTGAAGCTTTCTTT. The chain is built from TRBV21-1 and TRBJ1-1; TRBD1, the D gene given by the table, was not confirmed from the DNA. TRBV21-1 is tagged as a pseudogene. This CDR3 comprises 14 residues.

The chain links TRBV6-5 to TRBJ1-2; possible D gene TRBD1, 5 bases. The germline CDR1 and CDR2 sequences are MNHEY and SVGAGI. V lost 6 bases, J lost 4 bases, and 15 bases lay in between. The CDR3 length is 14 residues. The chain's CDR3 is CASSPPRAPYGYTF. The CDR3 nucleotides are TGTGCCAGCAGCCCACCCAGGGCTCCCTATGGCTACACCTTC.

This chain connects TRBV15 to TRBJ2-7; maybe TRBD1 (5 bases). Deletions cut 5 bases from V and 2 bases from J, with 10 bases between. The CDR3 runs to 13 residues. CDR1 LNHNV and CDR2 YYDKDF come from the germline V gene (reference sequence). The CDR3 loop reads CATSSLGAYEQYF. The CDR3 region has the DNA TGTGCCACCAGCTCCCTAGGGGCCTACGAGCAGTACTTC.

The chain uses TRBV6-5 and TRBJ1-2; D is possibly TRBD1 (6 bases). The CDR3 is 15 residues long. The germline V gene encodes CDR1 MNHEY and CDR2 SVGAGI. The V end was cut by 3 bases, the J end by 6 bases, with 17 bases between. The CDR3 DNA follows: TGTGCCAGCAGTTATACACAGGGAGGAAGGGATGGCTACACCTTC. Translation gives CASSYTQGGRDGYTF.

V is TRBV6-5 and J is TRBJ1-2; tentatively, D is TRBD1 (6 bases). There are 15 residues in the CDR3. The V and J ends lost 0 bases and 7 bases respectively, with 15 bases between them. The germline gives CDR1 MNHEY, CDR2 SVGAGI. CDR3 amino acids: CASSYSNRVKGGYTF. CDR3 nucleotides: TGTGCCAGCAGTTACTCGAACAGGGTGAAGGGTGGCTACACCTTC.

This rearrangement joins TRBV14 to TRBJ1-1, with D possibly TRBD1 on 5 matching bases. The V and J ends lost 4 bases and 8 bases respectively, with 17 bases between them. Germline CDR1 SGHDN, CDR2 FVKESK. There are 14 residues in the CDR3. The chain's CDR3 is CASSPRWGGSEAFF. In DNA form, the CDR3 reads TGTGCCAGCAGCCCGCGATGGGGGGGATCGGAAGCTTTCTTT.

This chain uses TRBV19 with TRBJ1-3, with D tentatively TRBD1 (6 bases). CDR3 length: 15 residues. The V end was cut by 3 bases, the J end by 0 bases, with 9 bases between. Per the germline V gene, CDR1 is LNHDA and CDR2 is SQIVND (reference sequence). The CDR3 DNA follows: TGTGCCAGTAGTATCGACAGGTTCTCTGGAAACACCATATATTTT. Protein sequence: CASSIDRFSGNTIYF. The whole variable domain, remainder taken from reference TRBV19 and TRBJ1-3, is DGGITQSPKYLFRKEGQNVTLSCEQNLNHDAMYWYRQDPGQGLRLIYYSQIVNDFQKGDIAEGYSVSREKKESFPLTVTSAQKNPTAFYLCASSIDRFSGNTIYFGEGSWLTVV.

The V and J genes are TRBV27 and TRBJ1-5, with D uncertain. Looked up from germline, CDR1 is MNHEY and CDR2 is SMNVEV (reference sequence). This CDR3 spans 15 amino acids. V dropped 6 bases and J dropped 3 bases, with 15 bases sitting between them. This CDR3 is CASRGGGSNNQPQHF. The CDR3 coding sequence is TGTGCCAGCAGAGGCGGCGGGTCTAACAATCAGCCCCAGCATTTT.

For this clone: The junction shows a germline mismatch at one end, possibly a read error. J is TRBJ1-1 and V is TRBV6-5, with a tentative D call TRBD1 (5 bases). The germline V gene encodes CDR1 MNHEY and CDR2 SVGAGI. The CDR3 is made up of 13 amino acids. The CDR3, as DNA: TGTGCCAGCAGTCCCCAACCGGACACTAAAGCTTTCTTT. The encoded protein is CASSPQPDTKAFF.

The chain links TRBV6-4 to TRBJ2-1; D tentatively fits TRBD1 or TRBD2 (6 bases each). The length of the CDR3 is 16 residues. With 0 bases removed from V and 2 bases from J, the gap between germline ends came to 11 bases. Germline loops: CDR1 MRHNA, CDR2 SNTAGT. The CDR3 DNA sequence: TGTGCCAGCAGTGACTCGGGGGGCGGGGCCTACAATGAGCAGTTCTTC. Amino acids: CASSDSGGGAYNEQFF.

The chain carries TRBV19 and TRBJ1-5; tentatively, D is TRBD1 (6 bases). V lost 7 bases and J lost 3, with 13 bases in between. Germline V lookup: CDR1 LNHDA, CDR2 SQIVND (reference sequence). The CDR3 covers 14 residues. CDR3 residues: CASTPRGINQPQHF. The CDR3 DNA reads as TGTGCCAGTACCCCCAGGGGAATCAATCAGCCCCAGCATTTT.

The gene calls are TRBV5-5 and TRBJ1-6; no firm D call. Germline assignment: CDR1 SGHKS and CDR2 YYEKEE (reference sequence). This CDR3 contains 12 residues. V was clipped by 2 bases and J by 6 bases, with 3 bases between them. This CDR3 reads CASSFINSPLHF. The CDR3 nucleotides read TGTGCCAGCAGCTTTATTAATTCACCCCTCCACTTT.